The 9 T cell receptor beta chains below come from one sample, sequenced in a study of blood T cells in healthy people across ages. For the second PCR, which ran for about 6 to 11 cycles, a sample-barcoded 5' primer and a J-beta primer mix were used. One entry per CDR3 protein, called by TCRdb with MiXCR from the 5' RACE reads. The table has 1.5 million to 2 million distinct CDR3 sequences, 34% seen once; the top ten hold around 11%. The sequenced sample was blood. These receptors all come from a woman in her 30s in good health.

This rearrangement joins TRBV7-3 to TRBJ1-2, with 11 bases that match TRBD1. Germline CDR1 reads SGHTA; CDR2 reads FQGTGA. With V trimmed by 3 bases and J by 7 bases, 1 base remained unmatched. CDR3 length equals 13 residues. The CDR3 is CASSFGQGAGYTF. CDR3 bases: TGTGCCAGCAGCTTCGGACAGGGGGCTGGCTACACCTTC.

The CDR3, as DNA: TGCGCCAGCAGCCGGGCAGGGAACCCTCAAGAGACCCAGTACTTC. Its protein product is CASSRAGNPQETQYF. J is TRBJ2-5 and V is TRBV5-1, with a tentative D call TRBD1 (5 bases). The CDR3 sequence is 15 residues long. The ends were cut back, 4 bases at V and 2 bases at J, with 15 bases in the middle. Germline-derived CDR1 and CDR2 are SGHRS and YFSETQ.

This clonotype was seen a few times. The genes are TRBV24-1 and TRBJ2-5, with 8 nucleotides matching TRBD1. CDR3 length: 15 amino acids. Germline lookup yields CDR1 KGHDR and CDR2 SFDVKD. Trimming cost V 2 bases and J 3 bases; bases outside gene matches: 4. The CDR3: CATSDSRTGKETQYF. As DNA, the CDR3 is TGTGCCACCAGTGATTCGAGGACAGGGAAAGAGACCCAGTACTTC.

V is TRBV6-1 and J is TRBJ2-7; possibly TRBD2 for D (5 bases). Germline V lookup: CDR1 MNHNS, CDR2 SASEGT. V lost 7 bases to trimming and J lost 0 bases, with 16 bases between them. CDR3 size: 15 residues. The CDR3 loop reads CASTAERSASYEQYF. The CDR3 coding sequence is TGTGCCAGCACCGCCGAGCGGTCCGCCTCCTACGAGCAGTACTTC.

This clonotype was seen at least ten times. V and J are TRBV5-5 and TRBJ2-7; tentatively, D is TRBD2 (6 bases). The CDR3 loop spans 17 amino acids. Trimming took off 0 bases at V and 0 bases at J, with 16 bases between the two ends. Germline V lookup: CDR1 SGHKS, CDR2 YYEKEE (reference sequence). In DNA, the CDR3 is TGTGCCAGCAGCTTGGAGGGAGGCCCTTATAGCTCCTACGAGCAGTACTTC. It is translated as CASSLEGGPYSSYEQYF. Full variable domain (outside the CDR3, taken from reference TRBV5-5 and TRBJ2-7): DAGVTQSPTHLIKTRGQQVTLRCSPISGHKSVSWYQQVLGQGPQFIFQYYEKEERGRGNFPDRFSARQFPNYSSELNVNALLLGDSALYLCASSLEGGPYSSYEQYFGPGTRLTVT.

This clonotype was seen a handful of times. This chain uses TRBV4-1 with TRBJ2-6, with no clear D. V lost 3 bases to trimming and J lost 1 base, with 19 bases between them. The CDR3 covers 19 residues. The germline CDR1 and CDR2 sequences are MGHRA and YSYEKL. In nucleotides, the CDR3 is TGCGCCAGCAGCCACCTTTCGACCTGTCAGCAGTCTGGGGCCAACGTCCTGACTTTC. Protein product: CASSHLSTCQQSGANVLTF.

This clonotype was seen a single time. The rearrangement uses TRBV3-1 and TRBJ1-1; TRBD1 agrees at 7 bases. V was pared by 2 bases and J by 10 bases, with 13 bases of the junction left unmatched. From germline, CDR1 is LGHDT and CDR2 YNNKEL (reference sequence). The CDR3 sequence is 15 residues long. CDR3 loop: CASSQIYGTDGGAFF. In DNA, the CDR3 is TGTGCCAGCAGCCAAATATACGGGACAGACGGAGGAGCTTTCTTT.

This clonotype was counted between two and nine times. The V gene is TRBV6-4, the J gene TRBJ2-3; D ambiguous. The germline CDR1 and CDR2 sequences are MRHNA and SNTAGT. V lost 2 bases, J lost 8 bases, and 14 bases lay in between. This CDR3 contains 14 residues. CDR3 sequence: CASSDRYSTRTQYF. The CDR3 nucleotides read TGTGCCAGCAGTGACCGATATAGCACCCGTACGCAGTATTTT.

In this sample, this clonotype turned up a few times. V is TRBV2 and J is TRBJ2-3; 10 positions match TRBD2. The germline CDR1 and CDR2 sequences are SNHLY and FYNNEI. V shed 2 bases, J shed 2 bases, and the junction held 4 bases outside the gene matches. The CDR3 consists of 16 residues. The CDR3 spells CASSELLAGHTDTQYF. CDR3 bases: TGTGCCAGCAGTGAACTACTAGCGGGGCACACAGATACGCAGTATTTT.